What follows describes a single T cell receptor beta chain. The antigen remains unidentified. The data stem from a study of cytomegalovirus exposure and HLA in healthy donors. Study-level findings and limits: It was reportedly the case that the classifier diagnosed cytomegalovirus status with high specificity and sensitivity. In vitro checks showed that three CMV-associated chains really do target CMV antigens. The study found most TCR sequences rare, yet found some public TCRs in many donors.

Only in-frame clones appear in the TCRdb table, and some are missing; sequencing was by immunoSEQ multiplex PCR. The data hold 160,000 or so clones, with more than 75% observed a single time. Germline V gives CDR1 MNHNY, CDR2 SVGAGI (reference sequence). This CDR3 is 16 amino acids long. V was trimmed by 8 bases and J by 1 base, leaving 15 bases between them. Sequences were obtained from PBMCs. The TCR comes from a man aged 18 to 29 in good health and CMV-seronegative. The rearrangement uses TRBV6-6 and TRBJ2-6; the D gene is possibly TRBD2 (7 bases). In DNA, the CDR3 is TGTGCCAGCGCCCAGGGGAGGGAATCTGGGGCCAACGTCCTGACTTTC. Translating it yields CASAQGRESGANVLTF.